A single sample gave rise to the 21 T cell receptor beta chains below, sequenced in a study of cytomegalovirus exposure and HLA in healthy donors. PCR amplification relied on 60 Vbeta primers (plus 13 Jbeta primers). Clones were read by immunoSEQ multiplex PCR, and TCRdb kept only the in-frame ones, dropping some. The table shows 70,000 or so clones, with around 74% occurring only once. The sequenced sample was PBMCs. The receptors here all came from a woman between 55 and 75 years old in good health and CMV-seropositive.

The gene calls are TRBV5-6 and TRBJ2-3; possible D gene TRBD1, 6 bases. Trimming pared 1 base from V and 5 bases from J, leaving 14 bases between. In germline, CDR1 is SGHDT, CDR2 YYEEEE. This CDR3 spans 15 amino acids. The CDR3 DNA follows: TGTGCCAGCAGCTTGACAGGGTTTAAGGGAGATACGCAGTATTTT. It is translated as CASSLTGFKGDTQYF.

The rearrangement joins TRBV10-2 to TRBJ2-2; 10 bases are a match to TRBD1. The CDR3 spans 14 residues. V was clipped by 7 bases and J by 7 bases; unmatched bases: 6. The germline V gene has CDR1 WSHSY and CDR2 SAAADI. CDR3 loop: CASTMGQGFGELFF. The CDR3 DNA follows: TGCGCCAGCACTATGGGACAGGGGTTCGGGGAGCTGTTTTTT.

The J gene is TRBJ1-1, the V gene TRBV5-1; no reliable D call. Germline V gives CDR1 SGHRS, CDR2 YFSETQ. With 4 bases removed from V and 1 base from J, the gap between germline ends came to 11 bases. CDR3 length equals 14 residues. The CDR3 DNA sequence: TGCGCCAGCAGCCAGATGACACCGAACACTGAAGCTTTCTTT. It is translated as CASSQMTPNTEAFF.

V gene TRBV6-6 combines with J gene TRBJ1-5; weak D call: TRBD1 (5 bases). Germline V gene lookup returns CDR1 MNHNY and CDR2 SVGAGI (reference sequence). V gave up 2 bases and J gave up 3 bases, with 14 bases separating them. The CDR3 is 16 residues long. DNA for the CDR3: TGTGCCAGCAGTTACCCCGACAGCCATTTCAATCAGCCCCAGCATTTT. Its translation is CASSYPDSHFNQPQHF.

In this sample, this clone turned up a few times. V usage is TRBV2 and J usage is TRBJ1-6; D not resolved. The CDR3 loop spans 14 amino acids. The V and J ends lost 2 bases and 11 bases respectively, with 13 bases between them. CDR1 is SNHLY, CDR2 FYNNEI, per germline. CDR3 in DNA: TGTGCCAGCAGTGAACTACCCCCGTCGGCACCCCTCCACTTT. This codes for CASSELPPSAPLHF. Using reference TRBV2 and TRBJ1-6 for the parts outside the CDR3, the full variable domain is EPEVTQTPSHQVTQMGQEVILRCVPISNHLYFYWYRQILGQKVEFLVSFYNNEISEKSEIFDDQFSVERPDGSNFTLKIRSTKLEDSAMYFCASSELPPSAPLHFGNGTRLTVT.

This clone was picked up one time. This chain links TRBV5-4 with TRBJ2-1; D may be TRBD2 (5 bases). Germline V gives CDR1 SGHNT, CDR2 YYREEE (reference sequence). V was clipped by 0 bases and J by 6 bases, with 13 bases between them. The CDR3 runs 15 residues. In DNA form, the CDR3 reads TGTGCCAGCAGCTTGGTGGGGAGAAGGTTCAATGAGCAGTTCTTC. It translates to CASSLVGRRFNEQFF.

The chain combines TRBV29-1 with TRBJ2-1; D gene ambiguous. This CDR3 comprises 15 residues. The V end lost 1 base, the J end lost 0 bases, and 10 bases lay between the germline ends. Germline V gives CDR1 SQVTM, CDR2 ANQGSEA. DNA of the CDR3: TGCAGCGTTGAAGGCGGAGCAAGCTCCTACAATGAGCAGTTCTTC. This gives the protein CSVEGGASSYNEQFF.

The chain uses TRBV28 and TRBJ2-7, with D unresolved. Trimming removed 1 base from V and 3 bases from J, with 4 bases in between. The germline gives CDR1 MDHEN, CDR2 SYDVKM. This CDR3 is built from 12 residues. The CDR3: CASSLSHYEQYF. In DNA, the CDR3 is TGTGCCAGCAGTTTATCCCACTACGAGCAGTACTTC.

This chain uses TRBV5-1 with TRBJ1-2; perhaps TRBD1 as D (5 bases). The CDR3 is made up of 16 amino acids. Germline V gene sequence: CDR1 SGHRS, CDR2 YFSETQ. V dropped 0 bases and J dropped 5 bases, with 17 bases sitting between them. The chain's CDR3 is CASSLEQGGVRYGYTF. CDR3 sequence (DNA): TGCGCCAGCAGCTTGGAGCAGGGAGGGGTAAGGTATGGCTACACCTTC. Full variable domain (outside the CDR3, taken from reference TRBV5-1 and TRBJ1-2): KAGVTQTPRYLIKTRGQQVTLSCSPISGHRSVSWYQQTPGQGLQFLFEYFSETQRNKGNFPGRFSGRQFSNSRSEMNVSTLELGDSALYLCASSLEQGGVRYGYTFGSGTRLTVV.

The chain carries TRBV27 and TRBJ1-2; D is perhaps TRBD1 (6 bases). V was clipped by 8 bases and J by 8 bases, with 27 bases between them. CDR3 length: 16 amino acids. The germline gives CDR1 MNHEY, CDR2 SMNVEV (reference sequence). The CDR3 nucleotides are TGTGCCAGCCGATTCGGGGCAGGGGCATCGAGTATAGGCTACACCTTC. It encodes CASRFGAGASSIGYTF.

V usage is TRBV15 and J usage is TRBJ2-5; a possible D gene is TRBD2 (5 bases). Trimming left V 3 bases short and J 3 bases short, with 14 bases between. The CDR3 is 15 residues long. Germline assignment: CDR1 LNHNV and CDR2 YYDKDF (reference sequence). DNA for the CDR3: TGTGCCACCAGCAGTTACCGGGGTTCAGAAGAGACCCAGTACTTC. Translation gives CATSSYRGSEETQYF.

The J gene is TRBJ1-1, the V gene TRBV7-2; D not resolved. Trimming stripped 5 bases from V and 4 bases from J, with 17 bases between. This CDR3 has 15 amino acids. Per the germline V gene, CDR1 is SGHTA and CDR2 is FQGNSA. The CDR3 loop reads CASSPHGSFGTEAFF. The CDR3 nucleotides read TGTGCCAGCAGCCCCCACGGGTCTTTCGGCACTGAAGCTTTCTTT.

J is TRBJ1-1 and V is TRBV5-1, with 10 bases lining up with TRBD1. This CDR3 spans 17 amino acids. Germline V gene lookup returns CDR1 SGHRS and CDR2 YFSETQ. Trimming at V came to 0 bases and at J to 3 bases, leaving 8 bases not matched to a gene. The DNA for the CDR3 is TGCGCCAGCAGCTTGGGGACAGGGGGTGCCTCTTACACTGAAGCTTTCTTT. Translated: CASSLGTGGASYTEAFF.

The genes are TRBV5-4 and TRBJ2-1; 8 nucleotides agree with TRBD1. The germline V gene has CDR1 SGHNT and CDR2 YYREEE (reference sequence). The length of the CDR3 is 14 residues. The junction had 8 bases not matched to a gene; V was cut back by 5 bases and J by 7 bases. The CDR3 protein is CASSLFTGGNEQFF. In DNA form, the CDR3 reads TGTGCCAGCAGTTTATTTACAGGGGGAAATGAGCAGTTCTTC.

On this clone: Additional DNA sequences in this sample encode the identical CDR3. This sequence joins TRBV5-1 and TRBJ2-6; 7 nucleotides match TRBD2. Germline loops: CDR1 SGHRS, CDR2 YFSETQ. V trimming: 0 bases; J trimming: 2 bases; junction bases outside the gene matches: 2. There are 16 residues in the CDR3. The chain's CDR3 is CASSLAGGTGANVLTF. In nucleotides, the CDR3 is TGCGCCAGCAGCTTGGCCGGGGGGACTGGGGCCAACGTCCTGACTTTC.

The V call is TRBV29-1, the J call TRBJ1-1; TRBD1 aligns across 8 bases. J gave up 1 base and V 7 bases, and 11 bases lay outside the gene matches. Germline CDR1 SQVTM, CDR2 ANQGSEA. This CDR3 is 15 amino acids long. The CDR3 sequence is CSAQWWDRWNTEAFF. The CDR3 DNA reads as TGCAGCGCCCAGTGGTGGGACAGGTGGAACACTGAAGCTTTCTTT.

The V and J genes are TRBV6-5 and TRBJ1-2, with 10 bases fitting TRBD1. Germline-derived CDR1 and CDR2 are MNHEY and SVGAGI. This CDR3 comprises 15 residues. With 2 bases clipped from V and 7 bases from J, the junction kept 7 bases outside the gene matches. The CDR3 DNA reads as TGTGCCAGCAGTTACGATCAGACAGGGGGCTCTGGCTACACCTTC. Its translation is CASSYDQTGGSGYTF.

This clone was seen a single time. Other nucleotide sequences from this sample produce the same CDR3. The J gene is TRBJ1-6, the V gene TRBV30; a weak D match, TRBD1 (6 bases). Germline V gives CDR1 GTSNPN, CDR2 SVGIG (reference sequence). There are 13 residues in the CDR3. The V and J ends lost 4 bases and 13 bases respectively, with 17 bases between them. CDR3 in DNA: TGTGCCTGGAAGGGCCAGGGGATATCCCCCCTCCACTTT. Its protein product is CAWKGQGISPLHF.

The rearrangement uses TRBV5-4 and TRBJ2-7, with 9 bases lining up with TRBD1. V trimming: 4 bases; J trimming: 5 bases; junction bases outside the gene matches: 7. Germline V CDR1 and CDR2: SGHNT, YYREEE (reference sequence). The length of the CDR3 is 14 residues. The CDR3 reads CASSARDRAHEQYF. CDR3 DNA: TGTGCCAGCAGCGCCCGGGACAGGGCACACGAGCAGTACTTC.

The chain carries TRBV5-6 and TRBJ1-2, with 7 bases that match TRBD1. CDR1 and CDR2 (germline): SGHDT, YYEEEE. With V trimmed by 3 bases and J by 4 bases, 6 bases remained unmatched. The CDR3 loop spans 14 amino acids. The CDR3 DNA sequence: TGTGCCAGCAGCTCGACGGACAGGATCTATGGCTACACCTTC. Encoded protein: CASSSTDRIYGYTF.

This clone was detected a few times. V and J are TRBV4-1 and TRBJ1-5; 8 bases line up with TRBD1. With V trimmed by 0 bases and J by 7 bases, 8 bases remained unmatched. Germline CDR1 reads MGHRA; CDR2 reads YSYEKL. The CDR3 is 16 amino acids. The CDR3 here is CASSQDWQGARQPQHF. The CDR3 region has the DNA TGCGCCAGCAGCCAAGATTGGCAGGGGGCGAGGCAGCCCCAGCATTTT.